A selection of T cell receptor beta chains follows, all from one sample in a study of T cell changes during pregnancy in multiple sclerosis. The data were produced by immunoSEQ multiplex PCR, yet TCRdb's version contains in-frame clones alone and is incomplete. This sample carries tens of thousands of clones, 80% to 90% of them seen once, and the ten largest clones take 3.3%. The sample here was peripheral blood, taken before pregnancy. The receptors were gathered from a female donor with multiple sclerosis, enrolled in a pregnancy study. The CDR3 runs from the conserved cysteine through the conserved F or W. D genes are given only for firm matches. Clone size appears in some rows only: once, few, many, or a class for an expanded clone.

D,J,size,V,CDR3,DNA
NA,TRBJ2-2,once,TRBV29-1,CSVQGGDSGELFF,TGCAGCGTCCAAGGCGGGGATTCCGGGGAGCTGTTTTTT
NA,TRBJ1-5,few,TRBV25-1,CASSSGVQPQHF,TGTGCCAGCAGTAGCGGGGTTCAGCCCCAGCATTTT
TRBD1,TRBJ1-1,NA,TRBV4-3,CASSQDLGGTGRGTEAFF,TGCGCCAGCAGCCAAGATCTTGGAGGGACAGGGAGGGGGACTGAAGCTTTCTTT
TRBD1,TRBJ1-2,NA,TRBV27,CASGLKGQGIRFANYGYTF,TGTGCCAGCGGGCTAAAGGGACAGGGAATTAGGTTTGCTAACTATGGCTACACCTTC
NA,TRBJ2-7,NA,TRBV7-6,CASSNPGGSSDEQYF,TGTGCCAGCAGCAACCCTGGAGGGAGCTCTGACGAGCAGTACTTC
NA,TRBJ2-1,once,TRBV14,CASSQYVVQFF,TGTGCCAGCAGCCAGTACGTAGTGCAGTTCTTC
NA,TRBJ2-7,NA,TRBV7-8,CASSLTGVYEQYF,TGTGCCAGCAGCTTAACCGGGGTGTACGAGCAGTACTTC
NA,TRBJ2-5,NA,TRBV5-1,CASSLGGVRGQETQYF,TGCGCCAGCAGCTTAGGAGGAGTACGGGGACAAGAGACCCAGTACTTC
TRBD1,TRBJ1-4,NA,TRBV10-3,CAIRGGFLEKLFF,TGTGCCATCAGAGGGGGCTTCCTAGAAAAACTGTTTTTT
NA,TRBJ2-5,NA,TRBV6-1,CASSESETQYF,TGTGCCAGCAGTGAGAGTGAGACCCAGTACTTC
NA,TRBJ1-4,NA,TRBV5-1,CASSVGTSEKLFF,TGCGCCAGCAGCGTAGGGACTAGTGAAAAACTGTTTTTT
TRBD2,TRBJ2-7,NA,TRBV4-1,CASSQESLAGYEQYF,TGCGCCAGCAGCCAAGAAAGTCTAGCGGGGTACGAGCAGTACTTC
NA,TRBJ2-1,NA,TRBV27,CASSRATYNEQFF,TGTGCCAGCAGCCGCGCGACCTACAATGAGCAGTTCTTC
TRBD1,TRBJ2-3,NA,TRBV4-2,CASSQERTGQGAPDTQYF,TGTGCCAGCAGCCAAGAGCGAACGGGACAGGGGGCCCCAGATACGCAGTATTTT
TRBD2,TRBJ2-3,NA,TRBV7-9,CASSRTSVSTDTQYF,TGTGCCAGCAGCCGGACTAGCGTTAGCACAGATACGCAGTATTTT
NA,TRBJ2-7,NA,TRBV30,CAWGGIGTYEQYF,TGTGCCTGGGGGGGGATAGGTACCTACGAGCAGTACTTC
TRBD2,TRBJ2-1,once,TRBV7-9,CASSLAGLAGGHNEQFF,TGTGCCAGCAGCTTAGCGGGGCTAGCGGGGGGGCATAATGAGCAGTTCTTC
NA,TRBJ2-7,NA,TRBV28,CASSFLGRGEQYF,TGTGCCAGCAGTTTCCTGGGCAGGGGCGAGCAGTACTTC
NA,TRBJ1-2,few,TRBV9,CASSVDGVYGYTF,TGTGCCAGCAGCGTAGACGGGGTCTATGGCTACACCTTC
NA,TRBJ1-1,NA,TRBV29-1,CSVGQLNTEAFF,TGCAGCGTTGGACAGCTTAACACTGAAGCTTTCTTT
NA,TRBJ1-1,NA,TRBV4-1,CASSQVNPRDTEAFF,TGCGCCAGCAGCCAAGTGAACCCCAGGGACACTGAAGCTTTCTTT
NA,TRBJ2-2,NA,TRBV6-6,CASREGWGGELFF,TGTGCCAGCAGGGAGGGTTGGGGTGGGGAGCTGTTTTTT
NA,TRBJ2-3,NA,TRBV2,CASRAQGAGVADTQYF,TGTGCCAGCAGGGCCCAGGGGGCGGGGGTGGCAGATACGCAGTATTTT
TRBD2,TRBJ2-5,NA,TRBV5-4,CASSPEGLQETQYF,TGTGCCAGCAGCCCGGAGGGACTACAAGAGACCCAGTACTTC
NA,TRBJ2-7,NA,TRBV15,CATSSWKGLSYEQYF,TGTGCCACCAGCAGCTGGAAAGGACTTTCCTACGAGCAGTACTTC
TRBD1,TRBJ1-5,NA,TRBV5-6,CASSLGTGLNQPQHF,TGTGCCAGCAGCTTGGGGACAGGGCTGAATCAGCCCCAGCATTTT
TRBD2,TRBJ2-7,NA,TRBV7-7,CASSKLAGFGEQYF,TGTGCCAGCAGCAAGCTAGCGGGCTTCGGCGAGCAGTACTTC
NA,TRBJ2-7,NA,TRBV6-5,CASSYERISYEQYF,TGTGCCAGCAGTTACGAGAGGATCTCCTACGAGCAGTACTTC
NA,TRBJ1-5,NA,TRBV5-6,CASSLSGDLMEHF,TGTGCCAGCAGCTTGAGCGGGGACCTAATGGAGCATTTT